The 24 T cell receptor beta chains listed next were all sequenced from one sample in a study of T cell responses to AZD1222 COVID-19 vaccine. Sequenced by immunoSEQ multiplex PCR; TCRdb stores in-frame clones only, minus some. This sample has about 180,000 clones, with 90% found just once. Here the sequenced sample was peripheral blood, taken on day 0 of AZD1222 vaccination. Every receptor here comes from an adult in good health.

V and J are TRBV6-2 or TRBV6-3 and TRBJ1-6; D gene unclear. With 2 bases removed from V and 4 bases from J, the gap between germline ends came to 9 bases. The V gene's germline CDR1 is MNHEY and CDR2 SVGEGT. The CDR3 runs 15 residues. The CDR3 DNA is TGTGCCAGCAGTTACGGCAAAGGTTATAATTCACCCCTCCACTTT. Protein: CASSYGKGYNSPLHF.

The chain couples TRBV7-2 to TRBJ1-5, with D tentatively TRBD1 (5 bases). This CDR3 is built from 14 residues. Germline CDR1 reads SGHTA; CDR2 reads FQGNSA. The V gene lost 1 base and the J gene lost 7 bases, with 11 bases spanning the gap. This CDR3 is CASSLGNKGQPQHF. In DNA, the CDR3 is TGTGCCAGCAGCTTAGGGAATAAGGGGCAGCCCCAGCATTTT.

The chain couples TRBV4-2 to TRBJ2-2; D is undetermined. Trimming removed 6 bases at V and 7 bases at J, with 12 bases between. CDR1 is LGHNA and CDR2 is YNFKEQ in the germline V gene. The CDR3 has 13 amino acids. The CDR3: CASSPMVGGELFF. The CDR3 DNA reads as TGTGCCAGCAGTCCCATGGTGGGCGGGGAGCTGTTTTTT.

The genes are TRBV4-1 and TRBJ2-7; maybe TRBD2 (5 bases). The V end was cut by 0 bases, the J end by 5 bases, with 14 bases between. Germline values: CDR1 MGHRA, CDR2 YSYEKL. This CDR3 contains 15 residues. Here the CDR3 reads CASSQDPDFGDEQYF. CDR3 bases: TGCGCCAGCAGCCAAGATCCAGACTTCGGGGACGAGCAGTACTTC.

The V gene is TRBV18, the J gene TRBJ1-2; tentative D call: TRBD1 (5 bases). CDR3 length equals 14 residues. Trimming removed 6 bases at V and 8 bases at J, with 19 bases between. The germline CDR1 and CDR2 sequences are KGHSH and LQKENI. The CDR3 DNA sequence: TGTGCCAGCTCCCCCCGGGACCTTGGGAGGGGCTACACCTTC. Encoded protein: CASSPRDLGRGYTF.

This chain connects TRBV6-4 to TRBJ1-6, with D uncertain. The CDR3 extends over 17 amino acids. The germline V gene has CDR1 MRHNA and CDR2 SNTAGT. Trimming took 0 bases from V and 8 from J, leaving 17 bases between them. Here the CDR3 reads CASSDSWTPVGYSPLHF. CDR3 in DNA: TGTGCCAGCAGTGACTCGTGGACTCCAGTAGGTTATTCACCCCTCCACTTT.

The chain carries TRBV29-1 and TRBJ1-1; D gene ambiguous. The CDR3 contains 14 residues. Germline V gene sequence: CDR1 SQVTM, CDR2 ANQGSEA. Trimming stripped 3 bases from V and 0 bases from J, with 11 bases between. In DNA, the CDR3 is TGCAGCGTTGACGGACGCAGCTTGAACACTGAAGCTTTCTTT. Translation: CSVDGRSLNTEAFF.

This chain uses TRBV5-6 with TRBJ2-1; D not resolved. V shed 4 bases and J shed 5 bases, with 7 bases lying between them. The CDR3 loop spans 12 amino acids. The germline V gene encodes CDR1 SGHDT and CDR2 YYEEEE. The CDR3 is CASSPLDNEQFF. CDR3 in DNA: TGTGCCAGCAGCCCGCTTGACAATGAGCAGTTCTTC.

The rearrangement joins TRBV4-1 to TRBJ1-2; 8 bases align to TRBD1. From germline, CDR1 is MGHRA and CDR2 YSYEKL. J lost 4 bases, V lost 3 bases, and 4 bases had no gene match. This CDR3 comprises 14 residues. The CDR3 sequence: CASSQTGQVYGYTF. In DNA form, the CDR3 reads TGCGCCAGCAGCCAGACGGGACAGGTCTATGGCTACACCTTC.

The rearrangement joins TRBV28 to TRBJ2-7; D is unclear. The ends were cut back, 6 bases at V and 7 bases at J, with 10 bases in the middle. The CDR3 runs to 11 residues. The germline CDR1 and CDR2 sequences are MDHEN and SYDVKM. CDR3 sequence (DNA): TGTGCCAGCAGCCGCCCTGGTGAGCAGTACTTC. Protein sequence: CASSRPGEQYF. The variable domain in full, with the rest retrieved from reference TRBV28 and TRBJ2-7, is DVKVTQSSRYLVKRTGEKVFLECVQDMDHENMFWYRQDPGLGLRLIYFSYDVKMKEKGDIPEGYSVSREKKERFSLILESASTNQTSMYLCASSRPGEQYFGPGTRLTVT.

The rearrangement joins TRBV4-1 to TRBJ1-5; D unclear. The V gene's germline CDR1 is MGHRA and CDR2 YSYEKL. This CDR3 comprises 16 residues. Trimming removed 0 bases at V and 0 bases at J, with 9 bases between. The CDR3: CASSQDRAASNQPQHF. DNA for the CDR3: TGCGCCAGCAGCCAAGATCGAGCAGCTAGCAATCAGCCCCAGCATTTT.

V usage is TRBV7-3 and J usage is TRBJ1-5, with D hard to call. The CDR3 length is 17 residues. The V end lost 1 base, the J end lost 0 bases, and 13 bases lay between the germline ends. The germline CDR1 and CDR2 sequences are SGHTA and FQGTGA. The CDR3 region is CASSLSDGPYSNQPQHF. The DNA for the CDR3 is TGTGCCAGCAGCTTAAGTGACGGTCCATATAGCAATCAGCCCCAGCATTTT.

Details on this clone: The germline gene is not matched at one end of the junction; a read error may be the cause. The rearrangement uses TRBV7-8 and TRBJ1-2; D ambiguous. The CDR3 is 10 residues long. Germline V gene sequence: CDR1 SGHVS, CDR2 FQNEAQ. This CDR3 is CASSNSQPAF. Written as DNA, the CDR3 is TGTGCCAGCAGTAACAGCCAACCTGCCTTC.

The chain employs TRBV5-6 and TRBJ1-2, with D hard to call. The CDR3 loop spans 15 amino acids. From germline, CDR1 is SGHDT and CDR2 YYEEEE. With 4 bases removed from V and 5 bases from J, the gap between germline ends came to 18 bases. The CDR3 here is CASSPPIGPGYGYTF. The CDR3 DNA sequence: TGTGCCAGCAGCCCGCCTATAGGCCCTGGATATGGCTACACCTTC. Using reference TRBV5-6 and TRBJ1-2 for the parts outside the CDR3, the full variable domain is DAGVTQSPTHLIKTRGQQVTLRCSPKSGHDTVSWYQQALGQGPQFIFQYYEEEERQRGNFPDRFSGHQFPNYSSELNVNALLLGDSALYLCASSPPIGPGYGYTFGSGTRLTVV.

The CDR3 bases are TGTGCCAGCTCACCATTCCGGGAACAGCCCCAGCATTTT. This sequence encodes CASSPFREQPQHF. The chain links TRBV18 to TRBJ1-5; D ambiguous. From germline, CDR1 is KGHSH and CDR2 LQKENI. V lost 2 bases and J lost 7, with 9 bases in between. The CDR3 contains 13 residues.

The chain is built from TRBV7-2 and TRBJ2-7, with 7 bases lining up with TRBD2. CDR3 length: 12 residues. CDR1 and CDR2 from the germline V gene are SGHTA and FQGNSA. V trimming: 8 bases; J trimming: 4 bases; junction bases outside the gene matches: 5. The CDR3 is CASGEGLYEQYF. CDR3 DNA sequence: TGTGCCAGCGGGGAGGGGTTATACGAGCAGTACTTC.

V and J are TRBV19 and TRBJ1-3; TRBD1 matches at 9 bases. CDR1 and CDR2 from the germline V gene are LNHDA and SQIVND (reference sequence). Trimming took 1 base from V and 5 from J; bases not matched to a gene: 6. The CDR3 totals 16 residues. The CDR3 is CASSIAGTGKRNTIYF. The CDR3 DNA reads as TGTGCCAGTAGTATAGCGGGGACAGGGAAACGAAACACCATATATTTT.

V and J are TRBV6-5 and TRBJ1-6, with D possibly being TRBD1 (6 bases). The V and J ends lost 4 bases and 5 bases respectively, with 12 bases between them. This CDR3 contains 15 residues. The germline CDR1 and CDR2 sequences are MNHEY and SVGAGI. This CDR3 is CASSWTAKHNSPLHF. Here the CDR3 DNA reads TGTGCCAGCAGTTGGACAGCGAAACATAATTCACCCCTCCACTTT.

The chain combines TRBV30 with TRBJ1-1, with TRBD1 as a possible D gene (6 bases). The CDR3 length is 14 residues. CDR1 and CDR2 from the germline V gene are GTSNPN and SVGIG (reference sequence). Trimming took off 4 bases at V and 7 bases at J, with 19 bases between the two ends. CDR3 bases: TGTGCCTGGAACAAGGGGGAGGCCCTTGGTGAAGCTTTCTTT. Amino acid sequence: CAWNKGEALGEAFF.

The chain uses TRBV6-2 or TRBV6-3 and TRBJ1-3, with D uncertain. Germline CDR1 MNHEY, CDR2 SVGEGT. This CDR3 has 16 residues. Between the trimmed V and J ends, which lost 5 bases and 0 bases, there was a span of 14 bases. The DNA of the CDR3 is TGTGCCAGCAGTAACCAGGACGGGATCTCTGGAAACACCATATATTTT. This encodes CASSNQDGISGNTIYF.

The J gene is TRBJ2-5, the V gene TRBV7-9, with D possibly being TRBD1 (8 bases). The V end was cut by 2 bases, the J end by 4 bases, with 26 bases between. The CDR3 has 19 amino acids. Germline V gene sequence: CDR1 SEHNR, CDR2 FQNEAQ (reference sequence). The CDR3: CASSLSGTKDRVLRETQYF. The CDR3 DNA reads TGTGCCAGCAGCTTATCGGGGACTAAGGACAGGGTCTTGAGAGAGACCCAGTACTTC.

The CDR3 nucleotides read TGTGCCAGCAGCTTGGTGGACAGGGGAACAAAAAACATTCAGTACTTC. This gives the protein CASSLVDRGTKNIQYF. J is TRBJ2-4 and V is TRBV5-5; TRBD1 matches 9 bases. Germline V lookup: CDR1 SGHKS, CDR2 YYEKEE (reference sequence). This CDR3 spans 16 amino acids. The junction had 5 bases not matched to a gene; V was cut back by 0 bases and J by 4 bases.

The chain employs TRBV6-5 and TRBJ2-1, with D possibly TRBD2 on 5 matching bases. The germline V gene has CDR1 MNHEY and CDR2 SVGAGI. V was shortened by 2 bases and J by 6 bases, with 11 bases between the two germline ends. The length of the CDR3 is 14 residues. CDR3 in DNA: TGTGCCAGCAGTTACAAAACACGGGGCAATGAGCAGTTCTTC. The encoded protein is CASSYKTRGNEQFF.

V is TRBV5-8 and J is TRBJ2-3; 9 nucleotides match TRBD2. The V and J ends lost 1 base and 9 bases, in that order; junction bases with no gene match: 12. The CDR3 contains 16 residues. Germline V gives CDR1 SGHTS, CDR2 YDEGEE. The CDR3, as DNA: TGTGCCAGCAGCTTGATAGCGGGGGCCCGAGGGAGGACGCAGTATTTT. Translating gives CASSLIAGARGRTQYF. The full variable domain, completed using reference TRBV5-8 and TRBJ2-3, is EAGVTQSPTHLIKTRGQQATLRCSPISGHTSVYWYQQALGLGLQFLLWYDEGEERNRGNFPPRFSGRQFPNYSSELNVNALELEDSALYLCASSLIAGARGRTQYFGPGTRLTVL.